This T cell receptor (beta chain) comes out of a study of blood T cell repertoires in COVID-19. Study summary: PBMCs, B-cell-depleted T cells, or T cells were the source of the cDNA or gDNA that made up the material.

Germline-derived CDR1 and CDR2 are MNHNS and SASEGT. The V end was cut by 2 bases, the J end by 5 bases, with 12 bases between. The CDR3 runs to 14 residues. How the authors handled the data: Amplified reference gene primers provided the basis for estimating nucleated cell counts. Generated by immunoSEQ multiplex PCR, the TCRdb table keeps only in-frame clones and is missing some. V, J and clone size were drawn from that table, and D and trimming were deduced from the DNA. The table has roughly 380,000 clones, roughly nine tenths seen once. Input material: peripheral blood. The clonotype was recovered from a woman between 55 and 75 years old with COVID-19, enrolled during active disease. The rearrangement joins TRBV6-1 to TRBJ1-2; D gene uncertain. The CDR3 coding sequence is TGTGCCAGCAGTGAAACCCTTGAGGGATATGGCTACACCTTC. Protein product: CASSETLEGYGYTF.